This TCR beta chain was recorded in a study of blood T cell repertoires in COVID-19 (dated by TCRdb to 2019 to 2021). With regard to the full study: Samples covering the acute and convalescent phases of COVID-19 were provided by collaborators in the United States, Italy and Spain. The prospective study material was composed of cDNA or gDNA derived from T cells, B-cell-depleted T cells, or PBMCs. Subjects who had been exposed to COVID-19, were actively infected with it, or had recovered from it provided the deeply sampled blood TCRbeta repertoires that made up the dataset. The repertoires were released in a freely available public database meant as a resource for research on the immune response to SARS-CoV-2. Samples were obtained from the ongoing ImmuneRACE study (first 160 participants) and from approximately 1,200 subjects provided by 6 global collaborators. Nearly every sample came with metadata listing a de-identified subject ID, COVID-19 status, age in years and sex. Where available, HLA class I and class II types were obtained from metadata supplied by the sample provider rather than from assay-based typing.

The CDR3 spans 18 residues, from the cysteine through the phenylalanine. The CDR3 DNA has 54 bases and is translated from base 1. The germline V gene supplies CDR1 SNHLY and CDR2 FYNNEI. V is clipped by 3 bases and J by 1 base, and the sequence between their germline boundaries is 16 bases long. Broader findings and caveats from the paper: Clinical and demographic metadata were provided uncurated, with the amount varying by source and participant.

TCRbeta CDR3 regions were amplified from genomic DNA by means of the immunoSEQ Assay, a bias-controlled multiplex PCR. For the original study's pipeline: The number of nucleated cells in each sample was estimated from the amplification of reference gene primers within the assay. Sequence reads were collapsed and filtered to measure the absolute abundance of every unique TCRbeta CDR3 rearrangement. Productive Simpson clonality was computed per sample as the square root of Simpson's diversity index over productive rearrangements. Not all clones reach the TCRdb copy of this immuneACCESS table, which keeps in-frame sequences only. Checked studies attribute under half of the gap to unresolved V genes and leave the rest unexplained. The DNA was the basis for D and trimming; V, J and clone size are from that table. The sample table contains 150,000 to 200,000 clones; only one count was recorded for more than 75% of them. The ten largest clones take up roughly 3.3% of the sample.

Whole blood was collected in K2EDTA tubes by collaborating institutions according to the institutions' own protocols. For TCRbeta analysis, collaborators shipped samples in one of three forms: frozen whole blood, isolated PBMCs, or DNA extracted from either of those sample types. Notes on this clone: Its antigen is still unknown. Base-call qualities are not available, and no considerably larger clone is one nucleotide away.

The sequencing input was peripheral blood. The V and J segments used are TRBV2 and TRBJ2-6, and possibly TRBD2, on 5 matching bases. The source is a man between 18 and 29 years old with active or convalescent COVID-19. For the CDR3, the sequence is CASSDGSGGSSGANVLTF. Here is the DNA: TGTGCCAGCAGTGATGGGTCCGGCGGGTCGTCTGGGGCCAACGTCCTGACTTTC.